One sample yielded the 20 T cell receptor beta chains listed below, sequenced in a study of blood T cell repertoires in COVID-19. Only in-frame clones appear in the TCRdb table, and some are missing; sequencing was by immunoSEQ multiplex PCR. The repertoire holds about 240,000 clones, with about 82% as singletons. The source material was peripheral blood. Receptors originate from a man older than 75 with acute or convalescent COVID-19.

The rearrangement uses TRBV28 and TRBJ2-3, with TRBD2 identical over 12 bases. This CDR3 has 16 amino acids. Unmatched junction bases numbered 4, after V lost 5 bases and J lost 1 base. In germline, CDR1 is MDHEN, CDR2 SYDVKM. Here the CDR3 DNA reads TGTGCCAGCAGTCGGACTAGCGGGATGCGCACAGATACGCAGTATTTT. Residues: CASSRTSGMRTDTQYF.

This chain uses TRBV19 with TRBJ1-2; no reliable D call. V lost 8 bases, J lost 2 bases, and 12 bases lay in between. The CDR3 consists of 13 residues. Germline CDR1 and CDR2: LNHDA and SQIVND (reference sequence). The CDR3 nucleotides read TGTGCCAGTCACCAGTGGAGGAACTATGGCTACACCTTC. Its protein is CASHQWRNYGYTF.

This clone was recorded only once. The J gene is TRBJ2-2, the V gene TRBV3-1 (or the pseudogene TRBV3-2), with 7 nucleotides matching TRBD1. J was trimmed by 4 bases and V by 1 base; bases with no gene match: 3. The germline CDR1 and CDR2 sequences are LGHDT and YNNKEL (reference sequence). The CDR3 runs to 15 residues. CDR3 coding DNA: TGTGCCAGCAGCCAAGTACAGGGGAGCACCGGGGAGCTGTTTTTT. Its translation: CASSQVQGSTGELFF.

The chain joins TRBV2 to TRBJ2-2; TRBD2 agrees at 8 bases. The junction had 8 bases not matched to a gene; V was cut back by 6 bases and J by 8 bases. Germline-derived CDR1 and CDR2 are SNHLY and FYNNEI. CDR3 size: 14 residues. CDR3 region: CASRASGSIGELFF. CDR3 sequence (DNA): TGTGCCAGCAGGGCAAGCGGGAGTATTGGGGAGCTGTTTTTT.

This chain connects TRBV28 to TRBJ1-6; 8 bases are a match to TRBD1. After removal of 10 bases from V and 4 bases from J, the junction contained 9 bases not matched to a gene. Germline V gives CDR1 MDHEN, CDR2 SYDVKM. The CDR3 is made up of 15 amino acids. CDR3 in DNA: TGTGCCACCGGACAACAGGGGGGATATAATTCACCCCTCCACTTT. Amino acid sequence: CATGQQGGYNSPLHF.

This chain connects TRBV20-1 to TRBJ2-3; 11 nucleotides line up with TRBD2. Germline assignment: CDR1 DFQATT and CDR2 SNEGSKA (reference sequence). V lost 3 bases to trimming and J lost 2 bases; unmatched junction nucleotides: 16. CDR3 length: 19 amino acids. The DNA of the CDR3 is TGCAGTGCTAGTTTACTAGCGGGAGATGGGGGGGTCCTCACAGATACGCAGTATTTT. Translated, it gives CSASLLAGDGGVLTDTQYF.

The rearrangement links TRBV28 to TRBJ1-5; tentative D call: TRBD1 (6 bases). The germline V and J ends were trimmed by 2 bases and 3 bases, with 17 bases remaining between them. The germline V gene encodes CDR1 MDHEN and CDR2 SYDVKM. The CDR3 has 17 residues. CDR3: CASSLRTTGGLNQPQHF. CDR3 nucleotides: TGTGCCAGCAGTTTACGGACTACGGGGGGCCTCAATCAGCCCCAGCATTTT.

This chain joins TRBV28 and TRBJ1-1; TRBD1 is a possible D gene (5 bases). Germline CDR1 reads MDHEN; CDR2 reads SYDVKM. V lost 4 bases and J lost 3, with 12 bases in between. The CDR3 is 14 amino acids. The CDR3 here is CASSSTGGDTEAFF. The CDR3 DNA is TGTGCCAGCAGTTCGACGGGGGGGGACACTGAAGCTTTCTTT.

The chain recombines TRBV11-2 with TRBJ1-1; the match to TRBD1 covers 12 bases. CDR1 is SGHAT and CDR2 is FQNNGV in the germline V gene. Trimming at V came to 3 bases and at J to 11 bases, leaving 4 bases not matched to a gene. This CDR3 is 13 amino acids long. For the CDR3, the DNA is TGTGCCAGCAGCTTGGGACAGGGGGCGTTTGCTTTCTTT. Translating it yields CASSLGQGAFAFF.

The V gene is TRBV19, the J gene TRBJ1-2; 9 bases line up with TRBD1. Germline V gene data show CDR1 as LNHDA and CDR2 as SQIVND (reference sequence). The CDR3 consists of 16 residues. Trimming at V came to 4 bases and at J to 4 bases, leaving 10 bases not matched to a gene. The CDR3 spells CASSRRPGQGGYGYTF. CDR3 coding DNA: TGTGCCAGTAGTAGGCGGCCGGGACAGGGTGGCTATGGCTACACCTTC.

In its sample, this clone was seen a few times. The chain employs TRBV9 and TRBJ2-7; 7 nucleotides match TRBD2. V shed 0 bases, J shed 4 bases, and the junction held 7 bases outside the gene matches. CDR3 length equals 15 residues. The germline V gene has CDR1 SGDLS and CDR2 YYNGEE. The CDR3 sequence: CASSVAAGDLYEQYF. As DNA, the CDR3 is TGTGCCAGCAGCGTAGCCGCGGGAGACCTATACGAGCAGTACTTC.

V usage is TRBV29-1 and J usage is TRBJ1-5, with D tentatively TRBD1 (5 bases). The CDR3 extends over 14 amino acids. Germline lookup yields CDR1 SQVTM and CDR2 ANQGSEA. V lost 6 bases to trimming and J lost 0 bases, with 12 bases between them. CDR3 DNA sequence: TGCAGCGTCGCGGCTCAGGGTAGCAATCAGCCCCAGCATTTT. Translating it yields CSVAAQGSNQPQHF.

This clone was seen a single time. CDR3 DNA sequence: TGTGCCAGCAGGAACGCGGGTTCTCATGAAGCTTTCTTT. It yields the protein CASRNAGSHEAFF. V usage is TRBV6-5 and J usage is TRBJ1-1; D is unclear. This CDR3 contains 13 residues. The germline gives CDR1 MNHEY, CDR2 SVGAGI. V was clipped by 6 bases and J by 7 bases, with 15 bases between them.

The rearrangement links TRBV6-5 to TRBJ2-2, with a weak D call TRBD1 (5 bases). The CDR3 extends over 13 amino acids. V gave up 6 bases and J gave up 3 bases, with 8 bases separating them. Germline assignment: CDR1 MNHEY and CDR2 SVGAGI. The CDR3 nucleotides read TGTGCCAGCAGCCCGACAGACACCGGGGAGCTGTTTTTT. The encoded protein is CASSPTDTGELFF.

The chain has TRBV19 and TRBJ2-5; D is perhaps TRBD2 (6 bases). Trimming left V 7 bases short and J 1 base short, with 13 bases between. Germline assignment: CDR1 LNHDA and CDR2 SQIVND (reference sequence). The CDR3 contains 14 residues. CDR3 amino acids: CASTPRDFQETQYF. Written as DNA, the CDR3 is TGTGCCAGTACCCCCCGGGACTTCCAAGAGACCCAGTACTTC.

This clone was picked up one time. The CDR3 nucleotides are TGTGCCAGCTCACCACCGCCGGTGAACACTGAAGCTTTCTTT. Translating gives CASSPPPVNTEAFF. V and J are TRBV18 and TRBJ1-1, with unresolved D. Germline V gene data show CDR1 as KGHSH and CDR2 as LQKENI. Trimming removed 0 bases from V and 0 bases from J, with 5 bases in between. The CDR3 sequence is 14 residues long.

This chain joins TRBV3-1 (or the pseudogene TRBV3-2) and TRBJ2-1; TRBD2 matches at 14 bases. V lost 7 bases, J lost 9 bases, and 11 bases stayed unmatched. CDR1 and CDR2 (germline): LGHDT, YNNKEL (reference sequence). This CDR3 has 16 residues. In DNA, the CDR3 is TGTGCCAGCATCAACTCCGGGACTAGCGGGGGAGGTGAGCAGTTCTTC. Protein product: CASINSGTSGGGEQFF.

In its sample, this clone was seen a few times. The chain combines TRBV28 with TRBJ1-2, with D possibly matching TRBD1 (5 bases). V lost 5 bases and J 8 bases, leaving 18 bases between the germline ends. CDR1 MDHEN and CDR2 SYDVKM come from the germline V gene. The CDR3 contains 14 residues. This chain's CDR3 is CASSNLGAARGYTF. CDR3 DNA: TGTGCCAGCAGTAATTTAGGGGCGGCACGGGGCTACACCTTC.

The J gene is TRBJ2-1, the V gene TRBV5-1, with 13 bases identical to TRBD2. Germline V gene data show CDR1 as SGHRS and CDR2 as YFSETQ. The length of the CDR3 is 21 residues. J lost 7 bases, V lost 0 bases, and 19 bases had no gene match. The CDR3 spells CASSLAGGTLGTSGIRNEQFF. The DNA for the CDR3 is TGCGCCAGCAGCTTGGCCGGTGGTACACTTGGGACTAGCGGGATCAGAAATGAGCAGTTCTTC.

This chain connects TRBV19 to TRBJ1-5; 9 nucleotides line up with TRBD1. This CDR3 is 12 amino acids long. Germline CDR1 LNHDA, CDR2 SQIVND (reference sequence). J lost 11 bases, V lost 4 bases, and 3 bases had no gene match. Here the CDR3 DNA reads TGTGCCAGTAGTAGGGACAGGGACGCCCAGCATTTT. Translated: CASSRDRDAQHF.